Listed below are T cell receptor beta chains from one sample, sequenced in a study of blood T cell repertoires in COVID-19. Some clones are missing from TCRdb's copy, which holds only in-frame ones; the method was immunoSEQ multiplex PCR. The table records approximately 270,000 clones, 80% to 90% of them present only once. The sequenced sample was PBMCs or T cells enriched from blood (not recorded which). These receptors originate from a woman aged 45-65 years who had recovered from COVID-19. Both conserved end residues are part of each CDR3. D genes are given only for firm matches. Clone size is stated in some rows and not others, as once, few, many or a class when expanded.

J gene | D gene | clone size | V gene | CDR3 protein | CDR3 DNA
TRBJ2-3 | - | few | TRBV18 | CASSPSREDTQYF | TGTGCCAGCTCACCGTCCCGGGAGGATACGCAGTATTTT
TRBJ2-7 | - | - | TRBV21-1 | CASTKQGPSYEQYF | TGTGCCAGTACAAAACAGGGTCCCTCCTACGAGCAGTACTTC
TRBJ1-2 | - | - | TRBV5-1 | CASSLGDMIRDGYTF | TGCGCCAGCAGCTTGGGAGACATGATCAGGGATGGCTACACCTTC
TRBJ2-6 | TRBD1 | - | TRBV7-9 | CASSRRQGAAGANVLTF | TGTGCCAGCAGCCGCCGACAGGGGGCGGCAGGGGCCAACGTCCTGACTTTC
TRBJ1-3 | - | - | TRBV28 | CASSFDGQDSGNTIYF | TGTGCCAGCAGTTTTGACGGTCAGGACTCTGGAAACACCATATATTTT
TRBJ2-7 | TRBD1 | few | TRBV27 | CASSGYRGWNEQYF | TGTGCCAGCAGTGGATACAGGGGCTGGAACGAGCAGTACTTC
TRBJ2-7 | - | - | TRBV6-5 | CASKALYNSYEQYF | TGTGCCAGCAAAGCGCTGTACAACTCCTACGAGCAGTACTTC
TRBJ1-1 | TRBD1 | - | TRBV10-3 | CAISEGDRVTEAFF | TGTGCCATCAGTGAAGGGGACAGGGTAACTGAAGCTTTCTTT
TRBJ2-6 | - | - | TRBV4-2 | CASSQERRSGANVLTF | TGTGCCAGCAGCCAAGAGAGGCGCTCTGGGGCCAACGTCCTGACTTTC
TRBJ1-5 | - | - | TRBV7-2 | CASSSQGRGNQPQHF | TGTGCCAGCAGCTCCCAGGGAAGGGGCAATCAGCCCCAGCATTTT
TRBJ2-7 | TRBD2 | - | TRBV27 | CASSLLGASGSNEQYF | TGTGCCAGCAGTTTATTAGGGGCTAGCGGGAGTAACGAGCAGTACTTC